The clone carrying this T cell receptor beta chain was seen only a few times. This entry comes from a study of T cells after yellow fever vaccination. Germline CDR1 ENHRY, CDR2 SYGVKD. This CDR3 is 13 amino acids long. The ends were cut back, 11 bases at V and 9 bases at J, with 17 bases in the middle. TCRdb itself ran the 5' RACE reads through MiXCR, one entry per CDR3 protein. The sample comprises around 310,000 distinct CDR3 sequences, 8.7% of which are singletons, and about a sixth rests with the top ten. The specimen comprised PBMCs, sampled on the day of the first yellow fever vaccination. This TCR derives from a man younger than 35 who received the YFV17D yellow fever vaccine. The chain recombines TRBV10-3 with TRBJ1-6, with D perhaps TRBD1 (5 bases). CDR3 loop: CAAVADRSSPLHF. Here the CDR3 DNA reads TGTGCCGCGGTCGCCGACAGAAGTTCACCCCTCCACTTT.